The 2 T cell receptor beta chains presented below share a single source sample, sequenced in a study of T cells after posttransplantation cyclophosphamide. TCRdb keeps only in-frame clones here, not all; method: immunoSEQ multiplex PCR. This repertoire lists roughly 12,000 clones without singletons; roughly 27% sits in the top ten. Cyclophosphamide on days +3 and +4 followed busulfan-fludarabine conditioning and a marrow graft. The source material was PBMCs, sampled after allogeneic stem cell transplant with posttransplant cyclophosphamide. The receptors come from a female patient aged 40-49 years who received an allogeneic stem cell transplant from a related donor, was CMV-positive, and had acute GVHD only. The T cells may come from the graft donor.

This clone came up many times. The chain has TRBV30 and TRBJ1-1; D might be TRBD1 (5 bases). Germline assignment: CDR1 GTSNPN and CDR2 SVGIG (reference sequence). This CDR3 region has 15 residues. V lost 0 bases and J lost 2, with 13 bases in between. The CDR3 region has the DNA TGTGCCTGGAGTGTATGGGGCAGTTTCAACACTGAAGCTTTCTTT. Its translation is CAWSVWGSFNTEAFF.

This clone appeared many times. The chain employs TRBV5-3 and TRBJ1-3; D remains unclear. TRBV5-3 is filed as an ORF, its function uncertain. Trimming pared 6 bases from V and 0 bases from J, leaving 16 bases between. The CDR3 covers 16 residues. Here the CDR3 reads CARMLPRGPSGNTIYF. DNA of the CDR3: TGTGCCAGAATGCTGCCCAGAGGTCCCTCTGGAAACACCATATATTTT.